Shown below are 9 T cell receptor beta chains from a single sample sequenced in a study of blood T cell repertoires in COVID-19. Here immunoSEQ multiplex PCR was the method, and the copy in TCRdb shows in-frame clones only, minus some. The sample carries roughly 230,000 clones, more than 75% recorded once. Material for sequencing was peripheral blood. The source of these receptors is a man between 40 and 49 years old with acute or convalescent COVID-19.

CDR3 bases: TGCGCCAGCAGCCCCGGACGGGAGAACACTGAAGCTTTCTTT. It specifies CASSPGRENTEAFF. This chain links TRBV4-3 with TRBJ1-1; no reliable D call. CDR1 is LGHNA, CDR2 YSLEER, per germline. Trimming left V 4 bases short and J 1 base short, with 10 bases between. CDR3 length equals 14 residues.

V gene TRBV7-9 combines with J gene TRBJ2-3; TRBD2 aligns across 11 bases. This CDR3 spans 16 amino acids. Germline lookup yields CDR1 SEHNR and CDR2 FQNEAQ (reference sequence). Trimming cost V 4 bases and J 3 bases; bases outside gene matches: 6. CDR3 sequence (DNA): TGTGCCAGCAGCTCCAGACTAGCGGGGAGAACAGATACGCAGTATTTT. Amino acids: CASSSRLAGRTDTQYF.

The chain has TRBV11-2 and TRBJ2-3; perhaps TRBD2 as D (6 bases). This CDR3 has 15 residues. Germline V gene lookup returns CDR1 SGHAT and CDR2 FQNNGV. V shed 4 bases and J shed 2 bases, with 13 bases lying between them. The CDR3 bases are TGTGCCAGCAGCTACGCGGGGATAGACACAGATACGCAGTATTTT. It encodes CASSYAGIDTDTQYF.

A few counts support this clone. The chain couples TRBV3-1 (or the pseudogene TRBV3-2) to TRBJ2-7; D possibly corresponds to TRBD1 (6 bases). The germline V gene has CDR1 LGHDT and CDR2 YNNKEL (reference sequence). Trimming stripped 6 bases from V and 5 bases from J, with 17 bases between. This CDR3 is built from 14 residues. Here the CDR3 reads CASRPTGSGHEQYF. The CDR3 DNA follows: TGTGCCAGCAGACCGACAGGATCCGGACACGAGCAGTACTTC.

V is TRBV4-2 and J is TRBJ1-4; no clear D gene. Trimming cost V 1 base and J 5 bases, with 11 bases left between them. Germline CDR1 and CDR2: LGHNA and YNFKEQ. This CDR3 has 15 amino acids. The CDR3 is CASSQAVETNEKLFF. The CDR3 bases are TGTGCCAGCAGCCAAGCAGTGGAGACGAATGAAAAACTGTTTTTT.

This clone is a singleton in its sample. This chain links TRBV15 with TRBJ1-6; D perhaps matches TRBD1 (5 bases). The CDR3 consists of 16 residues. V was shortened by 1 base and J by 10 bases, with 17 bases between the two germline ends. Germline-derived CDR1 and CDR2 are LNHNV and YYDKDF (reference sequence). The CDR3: CATSRGGGGNGSPLHF. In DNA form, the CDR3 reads TGTGCCACCAGCAGAGGTGGGGGGGGTAATGGATCACCCCTCCACTTT. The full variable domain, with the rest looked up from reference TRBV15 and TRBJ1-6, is DAMVIQNPRYQVTQFGKPVTLSCSQTLNHNVMYWYQQKSSQAPKLLFHYYDKDFNNEADTPDNFQSRRPNTSFCFLDIRSPGLGDTAMYLCATSRGGGGNGSPLHFGNGTRLTVT.

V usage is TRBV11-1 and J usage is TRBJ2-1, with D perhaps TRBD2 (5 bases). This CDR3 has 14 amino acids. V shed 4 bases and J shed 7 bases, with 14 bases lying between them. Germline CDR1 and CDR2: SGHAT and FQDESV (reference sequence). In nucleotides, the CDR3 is TGTGCCAGCAGCTACGCCGGTTTAGCGAATGAGCAGTTCTTC. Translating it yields CASSYAGLANEQFF.

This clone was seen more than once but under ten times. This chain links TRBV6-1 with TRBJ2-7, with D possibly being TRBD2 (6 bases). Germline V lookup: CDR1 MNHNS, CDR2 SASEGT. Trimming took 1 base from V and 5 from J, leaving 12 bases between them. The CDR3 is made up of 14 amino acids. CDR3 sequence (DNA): TGTGCCAGCAGTGAAGTGGGGACTGCGAACGAGCAGTACTTC. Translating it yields CASSEVGTANEQYF.

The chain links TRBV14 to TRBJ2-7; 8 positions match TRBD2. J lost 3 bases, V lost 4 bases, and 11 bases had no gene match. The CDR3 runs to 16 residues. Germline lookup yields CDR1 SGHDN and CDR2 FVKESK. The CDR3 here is CASSPPGLEGFYEQYF. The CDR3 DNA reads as TGTGCCAGCAGCCCGCCGGGACTAGAAGGGTTCTACGAGCAGTACTTC.